This record looks at one T cell receptor beta chain sequence and its context. Antigen specificity is unknown. This sample was included in a study of T cells in Graves' hyperthyroidism and ophthalmopathy. Study results and limitations: Ophthalmopathy was model-predicted a median about 7.1 months pre-onset.

Uncontrolled infection, other autoimmune disease, pregnancy or lactation led to exclusion. Germline lookup yields CDR1 KGHDR and CDR2 SFDVKD. The V end was cut by 3 bases, the J end by 5 bases, with 15 bases between. The CDR3 totals 15 residues. There were TCR beta CDR3 regions amplified from RNA transcripts. The HTBI primer set was used in a first-round RT-PCR of the TCR CDR3. TCRdb reanalysed the multiplex PCR reads using MiXCR and keeps one entry per CDR3 protein. The sample gives fewer than 900,000 distinct CDR3 sequences, around a sixth of which show up once; over 15% is in the top ten. The sample comprised blood. This rearrangement joins TRBV24-1 to TRBJ2-5, with a possible D match to TRBD2 (5 bases). This TCR derives from a woman aged 45-65 years with Graves' hyperthyroidism that later progressed to Graves' ophthalmopathy. Here the CDR3 reads CATSDPEQRQETQYF. Written as DNA, the CDR3 is TGTGCCACCAGTGATCCCGAACAGCGGCAGGAGACCCAGTACTTC.